This T cell receptor (beta chain) was captured in a study of blood T cell repertoires in COVID-19. In the study overall: Whether acute or convalescent, the COVID-19 samples came from the United States, Italy and Spain. Sources were T cells, B-cell-depleted T cells, or PBMCs; the material itself was cDNA or gDNA.

CDR3 length: 14 amino acids. Germline CDR1 reads SGDLS; CDR2 reads YYNGEE. With 5 bases removed from V and 7 bases from J, the gap between germline ends came to 13 bases. As originally analysed: For nucleated cells, counts were estimated from reference gene primer amplification. Using immunoSEQ multiplex PCR, the repertoire was profiled, and TCRdb retains in-frame clones only, with some absent. Clone size and V and J calls were adopted from that table, with D and trimming inferred from the DNA. The sample consists of more than 95,000 clones, 86% of them appearing once. Input material: peripheral blood. This chain joins TRBV9 and TRBJ1-6; D not resolved. This clonotype was sampled from a human donor in a cohort sampled during active COVID-19. The CDR3 loop reads CASSSIAANSPLHF. The CDR3 nucleotides read TGTGCCAGCAGTTCAATTGCGGCCAATTCACCCCTCCACTTT. The whole variable domain, filled in from reference TRBV9 and TRBJ1-6, reads DSGVTQTPKHLITATGQRVTLRCSPRSGDLSVYWYQQSLDQGLQFLIQYYNGEERAKGNILERFSAQQFPDLHSELNLSSLELGDSALYFCASSSIAANSPLHFGNGTRLTVT.